The 8 T cell receptor beta chains presented below share a single source sample, sequenced in a study of blood T cell repertoires in COVID-19. Profiling relied on immunoSEQ multiplex PCR, and the TCRdb table lists in-frame clones only, not all of them. The sample lists more than 200,000 clones; 85% to 90% were seen once. The specimen was peripheral blood. The receptor set was obtained from a man aged 45-65 years with acute or convalescent COVID-19.

V gene TRBV7-2 combines with J gene TRBJ1-5; TRBD1 matches 9 bases. Germline V lookup: CDR1 SGHTA, CDR2 FQGNSA. Trimming at V came to 3 bases and at J to 6 bases, leaving 6 bases not matched to a gene. The CDR3 contains 15 residues. CDR3 sequence: CASSFRDRVSQPQHF. In DNA form, the CDR3 reads TGTGCCAGCAGCTTTCGGGACAGGGTTAGTCAGCCCCAGCATTTT.

The chain links TRBV6-5 to TRBJ2-7; weak D call: TRBD1 (5 bases). Trimming removed 6 bases at V and 0 bases at J, with 9 bases between. Germline V gene sequence: CDR1 MNHEY, CDR2 SVGAGI. This CDR3 spans 13 amino acids. DNA of the CDR3: TGTGCCAGCAGAAGACAGAGCTCCTACGAGCAGTACTTC. This translates into CASRRQSSYEQYF.

This chain links TRBV6-5 with TRBJ1-2, with D possibly matching TRBD1 (6 bases). The germline gives CDR1 MNHEY, CDR2 SVGAGI. This CDR3 contains 12 residues. V lost 7 bases and J 8 bases, leaving 14 bases between the germline ends. The CDR3 DNA sequence: TGTGCCAGCACCAACCCAGGGGCGGGCTACACCTTC. This sequence encodes CASTNPGAGYTF.

This chain connects TRBV5-1 to TRBJ2-5; D is perhaps TRBD1 (5 bases). Germline CDR1 reads SGHRS; CDR2 reads YFSETQ. The CDR3 runs to 13 residues. Trimming took off 2 bases at V and 1 base at J, with 6 bases between the two ends. The CDR3 reads CASSLGVQETQYF. In DNA, the CDR3 is TGCGCCAGCAGCTTAGGGGTCCAAGAGACCCAGTACTTC.

V is TRBV27 and J is TRBJ2-1; tentative D call: TRBD2 (5 bases). Trimming stripped 1 base from V and 7 bases from J, with 17 bases between. The CDR3 loop spans 16 amino acids. Looked up from germline, CDR1 is MNHEY and CDR2 is SMNVEV (reference sequence). CDR3 sequence (DNA): TGTGCCAGCAGTTTATTCCGGGATAGCGTTAGGAATGAGCAGTTCTTC. It encodes CASSLFRDSVRNEQFF.

This chain joins TRBV7-9 and TRBJ1-1; no reliable D call. Germline values: CDR1 SEHNR, CDR2 FQNEAQ (reference sequence). The CDR3 extends over 13 amino acids. Trimming pared 5 bases from V and 1 base from J, leaving 8 bases between. The CDR3 DNA sequence: TGTGCCAGCAGCCCGGTCCCGAACACTGAAGCTTTCTTT. Amino acids: CASSPVPNTEAFF. Supplemented by reference TRBV7-9 and TRBJ1-1, the full variable domain reads DTGVSQNPRHKITKRGQNVTFRCDPISEHNRLYWYRQTLGQGPEFLTYFQNEAQLEKSRLLSDRFSAERPKGSFSTLEIQRTEQGDSAMYLCASSPVPNTEAFFGQGTRLTVV.

Concerning this clone: An end of the junction differs from the germline gene, which may be a read error. The rearrangement joins TRBV18 to TRBJ1-3; TRBD1 matches at 8 bases. The CDR3 has 16 residues. Germline CDR1 is KGHSH and CDR2 is LQKENI. The CDR3 loop is CASSPGTGNSGTTIYF. CDR3 in DNA: TGTGCCAGCTCACCCGGGACAGGCAACTCTGGAACCACCATATATTTT. Together with reference TRBV18 and TRBJ1-3, the CDR3 gives the full variable domain: NAGVMQNPRHLVRRRGQEARLRCSPMKGHSHVYWYRQLPEEGLKFMVYLQKENIIDESGMPKERFSAEFPKEGPSILRIQQVVRGDSAAYFCASSPGTGNSGTTIYFGEGSWLTVV.

This clone was recorded only once. The chain carries TRBV6-5 and TRBJ2-7, with 7 nucleotides matching TRBD2. The germline CDR1 and CDR2 sequences are MNHEY and SVGAGI. This CDR3 comprises 14 residues. V shed 7 bases and J 6 bases; nucleotides not matched to a gene: 12. The CDR3 sequence: CASKGGTTIREQYF. DNA for the CDR3: TGTGCCAGCAAAGGCGGGACTACCATCCGCGAGCAGTACTTC.